This is a list of T cell receptor beta chains from one sample in a study of T cells in Graves' hyperthyroidism and ophthalmopathy. Using its own MiXCR run on the multiplex PCR reads, TCRdb lists one record per CDR3 protein. The repertoire has 500,000 or so distinct CDR3 sequences, 17% of them found once; the top ten carry about 16%. Sequences were obtained from blood. The receptors stem from a woman aged 18-29 years with Graves' ophthalmopathy. Both conserved end residues are part of each CDR3. A D gene is named only where the DNA matches it firmly. Size values are once, few and many counts, or a class for expanded clones, and some rows have none.

D: TRBD2
size: many
J: TRBJ2-3
V: TRBV5-1
DNA: TGCGCCAGCAGCAAGACTAGCGGGAGCTCAGATACGCAGTATTTT
CDR3: CASSKTSGSSDTQYF

D: -
size: -
J: TRBJ2-1
V: TRBV15
DNA: TGTGCCACCAGCAAAAATCAGATCCTACTTTACAATGAGCAGCTCTTC
CDR3: CATSKNQILLYNEQLF

D: -
size: few
J: TRBJ1-1
V: TRBV4-3
DNA: TGCGCCAGCAGCCAAGATTTTAAGAGCATGAACACTGAAGCTTTCTTT
CDR3: CASSQDFKSMNTEAFF

D: TRBD1
size: few
J: TRBJ1-2
V: TRBV28
DNA: TGTGCCAGCAGCCCAAACGGACAGGGGAGCTATGGCTGCACCTTC
CDR3: CASSPNGQGSYGCTF

D: -
size: few
J: TRBJ2-5
V: TRBV5-1
DNA: TGCGCCAGCAGCTTGGCCCAGGAGGGACAAGGACCCCAAGAGACCCAGTACTTC
CDR3: CASSLAQEGQGPQETQYF

D: TRBD2
size: -
J: TRBJ2-5
V: TRBV5-8
DNA: TGTGCCAGCAGCTCCTCCGGGACTAGTGGGGAGACCCAGTACTTC
CDR3: CASSSSGTSGETQYF

D: -
size: many
J: TRBJ2-5
V: TRBV7-2
DNA: TGTGCCAGCAGCGGGCGACTTGAGACCCAGTACTTC
CDR3: CASSGRLETQYF

D: TRBD2
size: -
J: TRBJ2-3
V: TRBV30
DNA: TGTGCCTGGAGTCCTTTCGGGGGGGCCTTAGGTACAGATACGCAGTATTTT
CDR3: CAWSPFGGALGTDTQYF

D: -
size: -
J: TRBJ1-5
V: TRBV28
DNA: TGTGCCAGCAGTTTTAACGCAGGGGAAGGGTATCAGCCCCAGCATTTT
CDR3: CASSFNAGEGYQPQHF

D: TRBD2
size: -
J: TRBJ2-7
V: TRBV7-6
DNA: TGTGCCAGCAGCCCGGGACTAGCGGGAGGAGCCGGCTACAAGCAGTACTTC
CDR3: CASSPGLAGGAGYKQYF

D: -
size: many
J: TRBJ2-1
V: TRBV7-6
DNA: TGTGCCAGCAGCTTAGAGCTTACAGACAATGAGCAGTTCTTC
CDR3: CASSLELTDNEQFF

D: TRBD1
size: many
J: TRBJ1-2
V: TRBV11-2
DNA: TGTGCCAGCAGCTTTGGACAGGGTGTATACTATGGCTACACCTTC
CDR3: CASSFGQGVYYGYTF

D: -
size: few
J: TRBJ2-3
V: TRBV6-5
DNA: TGTGCCAGCAGTTACGGAAGTAGCATGGGGGATACGCAGTATTTT
CDR3: CASSYGSSMGDTQYF

D: -
size: many
J: TRBJ2-3
V: TRBV3-1
DNA: TGTGCCAGCAGCCAGACTACGGACTTCACAGATACGCAGTATTTT
CDR3: CASSQTTDFTDTQYF